Below are 27 T cell receptor beta chains sequenced from a single sample in a study of blood T cell repertoires in COVID-19 (dated by TCRdb to 2019 to 2021). Libraries were constructed by the immunoSEQ multiplex PCR assay. The source is immuneACCESS, and TCRdb retained only in-frame sequences with V and J called. Part of the clones is not carried over; for the studies checked, unresolved V genes explain less than half of this, and the remainder is unexplained. This sample lists over 60,000 clones; roughly 89% were detected once. The ten largest clones add up to around 10% of the sample. Sequencing was carried out using peripheral blood. These receptors all come from an elderly man with acute or convalescent COVID-19.

This clone was picked up one time. The J gene is TRBJ1-6, the V gene TRBV18; 9 bases line up with TRBD1. V dropped 3 bases and J dropped 7; count of bases not matched to a gene: 10. The CDR3 contains 17 residues. CDR1 and CDR2 (germline): KGHSH, LQKENI. The CDR3 sequence: CASSPLETGGNNSPLHF. CDR3 nucleotide sequence: TGTGCCAGCTCACCTCTGGAGACAGGGGGGAACAATTCACCCCTCCACTTT.

The rearrangement joins TRBV9 to TRBJ1-1; tentative D call: TRBD1 (5 bases). V shed 4 bases and J shed 4 bases, with 14 bases lying between them. CDR1 is SGDLS and CDR2 is YYNGEE in the germline V gene. The CDR3 spans 14 residues. CDR3: CASSSQTVSTEAFF. CDR3 bases: TGTGCCAGCAGCTCCCAGACAGTCAGCACTGAAGCTTTCTTT.

The chain couples TRBV12-3 or TRBV12-4 to TRBJ1-1; no firm D call. This CDR3 contains 13 residues. The V end was cut by 6 bases, the J end by 4 bases, with 12 bases between. CDR3 residues: CASSFLGLTEAFF. The CDR3 DNA is TGTGCCAGCAGCTTCTTGGGCCTCACTGAAGCTTTCTTT.

The gene calls are TRBV5-6 and TRBJ2-7; no reliable D call. From germline, CDR1 is SGHDT and CDR2 YYEEEE. Trimming removed 1 base at V and 2 bases at J, with 7 bases between. This CDR3 has 13 amino acids. The CDR3 reads CASSLMAAYEQYF. CDR3 sequence (DNA): TGTGCCAGCAGCTTGATGGCCGCCTACGAGCAGTACTTC.

This chain connects TRBV10-3 to TRBJ1-2, with 9 positions matching TRBD1. The CDR3 extends over 13 amino acids. Germline lookup yields CDR1 ENHRY and CDR2 SYGVKD. With V trimmed by 6 bases and J by 8 bases, 7 bases remained unmatched. CDR3 sequence: CAIRGRDRDGYTF. The CDR3 nucleotides read TGTGCCATCAGGGGCCGGGACAGGGACGGCTACACCTTC.

The chain uses TRBV6-1 and TRBJ2-4, with D maybe TRBD1 (5 bases). Germline V gene lookup returns CDR1 MNHNS and CDR2 SASEGT. The V gene lost 2 bases and the J gene lost 0 bases, with 11 bases spanning the gap. This CDR3 spans 16 amino acids. CDR3 DNA sequence: TGTGCCAGCAGTGAAATACCACAGGCAGCCAAAAACATTCAGTACTTC. It is translated as CASSEIPQAAKNIQYF.

The chain uses TRBV5-1 and TRBJ1-1, with D possibly being TRBD1 (6 bases). Germline CDR1 reads SGHRS; CDR2 reads YFSETQ. The CDR3 extends over 14 amino acids. The V gene lost 3 bases and the J gene lost 1 base, with 10 bases spanning the gap. The CDR3 coding sequence is TGCGCCAGCAGCTCCGGACAGCCGAACACTGAAGCTTTCTTT. This gives the protein CASSSGQPNTEAFF. Full variable domain (outside the CDR3, taken from reference TRBV5-1 and TRBJ1-1): KAGVTQTPRYLIKTRGQQVTLSCSPISGHRSVSWYQQTPGQGLQFLFEYFSETQRNKGNFPGRFSGRQFSNSRSEMNVSTLELGDSALYLCASSSGQPNTEAFFGQGTRLTVV.

CDR3 amino acids: CASTTDRGFAEAFF. For the CDR3, the DNA is TGTGCCAGCACCACCGACAGGGGCTTCGCTGAAGCTTTCTTT. This chain links TRBV5-8 with TRBJ1-1; 8 bases line up with TRBD1. V gave up 6 bases and J gave up 6 bases; unmatched junction bases: 10. Germline V CDR1 and CDR2: SGHTS, YDEGEE. The CDR3 loop spans 14 amino acids.

This chain connects TRBV5-1 to TRBJ2-7; 8 nucleotides align to TRBD1. V lost 4 bases and J lost 1; bases outside the gene matches: 7. The CDR3 extends over 15 amino acids. Germline V CDR1 and CDR2: SGHRS, YFSETQ. This CDR3 reads CASSRTGSASYEQYF. The CDR3 DNA is TGCGCCAGCAGCAGGACAGGGTCCGCTTCCTACGAGCAGTACTTC. The whole variable domain, filled in from reference TRBV5-1 and TRBJ2-7, reads KAGVTQTPRYLIKTRGQQVTLSCSPISGHRSVSWYQQTPGQGLQFLFEYFSETQRNKGNFPGRFSGRQFSNSRSEMNVSTLELGDSALYLCASSRTGSASYEQYFGPGTRLTVT.

This sequence joins TRBV5-1 and TRBJ2-2; TRBD2 might be the D (5 bases). The CDR3 length is 16 residues. The V gene lost 4 bases and the J gene lost 6 bases, with 19 bases spanning the gap. CDR1 and CDR2 from the germline V gene are SGHRS and YFSETQ. The CDR3 nucleotides are TGCGCCAGCAGCGTCGGGAACTCGCCAACGGCCGGGGAGCTGTTTTTT. Encoded protein: CASSVGNSPTAGELFF.

CDR3 loop: CASSYSLAGGENEQFF. In DNA, the CDR3 is TGTGCCAGCAGTTACTCGCTAGCGGGAGGGGAAAATGAGCAGTTCTTC. The chain is built from TRBV6-5 and TRBJ2-1; 12 bases agree with TRBD2. The CDR3 sequence is 16 residues long. V gave up 0 bases and J gave up 7 bases; unmatched junction bases: 4. CDR1 MNHEY and CDR2 SVGAGI come from the germline V gene.

This clone was observed once. V is TRBV19 and J is TRBJ1-1, with 7 bases fitting TRBD1. Trimming at V came to 3 bases and at J to 5 bases, leaving 6 bases not matched to a gene. Germline V gives CDR1 LNHDA, CDR2 SQIVND (reference sequence). The CDR3 runs to 14 residues. CDR3 nucleotide sequence: TGTGCCAGTAGTATTAAGGGGGCGCAGACTGAAGCTTTCTTT. This sequence encodes CASSIKGAQTEAFF.

This chain uses TRBV5-8 with TRBJ2-2, with TRBD1 matching 11 bases. Germline-derived CDR1 and CDR2 are SGHTS and YDEGEE. V lost 4 bases, J lost 4 bases, and 6 bases stayed unmatched. CDR3 length equals 16 residues. CDR3 amino acids: CASSAWTGGRTGELFF. CDR3 nucleotide sequence: TGTGCCAGCAGCGCCTGGACAGGGGGCCGCACCGGGGAGCTGTTTTTT. Full variable domain (remainder filled in from reference TRBV5-8 and TRBJ2-2): EAGVTQSPTHLIKTRGQQATLRCSPISGHTSVYWYQQALGLGLQFLLWYDEGEERNRGNFPPRFSGRQFPNYSSELNVNALELEDSALYLCASSAWTGGRTGELFFGEGSRLTVL.

The chain carries TRBV24-1 and TRBJ2-3; tentative D call: TRBD1 (5 bases). Germline loops: CDR1 KGHDR, CDR2 SFDVKD. Between the trimmed V and J ends, which lost 3 bases and 8 bases, there was a span of 14 bases. This CDR3 is built from 14 residues. CDR3 sequence: CATSDVLGAGTQYF. In DNA form, the CDR3 reads TGTGCCACCAGTGATGTCCTAGGGGCAGGTACGCAGTATTTT.

This chain connects TRBV9 to TRBJ2-1; maybe TRBD1 (7 bases). The CDR3 has 15 amino acids. CDR1 is SGDLS and CDR2 is YYNGEE in the germline V gene. V was pared by 0 bases and J by 8 bases, with 15 bases between. CDR3 DNA sequence: TGTGCCAGCAGCGTAGGTGCGGAGGGGGCTTATGAGCAGTTCTTC. As protein: CASSVGAEGAYEQFF.

The rearrangement joins TRBV6-5 to TRBJ1-1; the D gene is possibly TRBD1 (5 bases). V was trimmed by 5 bases and J by 0 bases, leaving 13 bases between them. Germline V gives CDR1 MNHEY, CDR2 SVGAGI. The CDR3 has 15 amino acids. CDR3 sequence: CASSHHRQLNTEAFF. The CDR3 DNA reads TGTGCCAGCAGTCACCATCGACAGCTGAACACTGAAGCTTTCTTT.

As to this clone: The same CDR3 can be traced to other DNA sequences in this sample. The chain couples TRBV19 to TRBJ1-1; 7 bases align to TRBD1. J lost 0 bases, V lost 2 bases, and 3 bases had no gene match. This CDR3 has 15 residues. Germline V CDR1 and CDR2: LNHDA, SQIVND (reference sequence). The CDR3 bases are TGTGCCAGTAGTATATCCGGGACAGTGAACACTGAAGCTTTCTTT. As protein: CASSISGTVNTEAFF.

The rearrangement links TRBV19 to TRBJ1-5; TRBD1 aligns across 8 bases. The ends lost 7 bases at V and 0 bases at J; junction bases unmatched: 5. Germline V lookup: CDR1 LNHDA, CDR2 SQIVND (reference sequence). The CDR3 covers 15 residues. The CDR3 sequence is CASTQGAYSNQPQHF. The CDR3 bases are TGTGCCAGTACCCAGGGGGCTTATAGCAATCAGCCCCAGCATTTT.

The rearrangement joins TRBV27 to TRBJ1-2, with D tentatively TRBD1 (6 bases). In germline, CDR1 is MNHEY, CDR2 SMNVEV (reference sequence). V dropped 5 bases and J dropped 4 bases, with 20 bases sitting between them. The CDR3 consists of 16 residues. DNA for the CDR3: TGTGCCAGCAGTCTCCTCGGGGGGGGGCAGGTCTATGGCTACACCTTC. This encodes CASSLLGGGQVYGYTF.

The rearrangement joins TRBV12-3 or TRBV12-4 to TRBJ2-1, with 9 bases identical to TRBD2. The ends lost 6 bases at V and 9 bases at J; junction bases unmatched: 6. The CDR3 is 13 amino acids. The CDR3 here is CASRGTSRGEQFF. CDR3 sequence (DNA): TGTGCCAGCAGGGGGACTAGCAGAGGTGAGCAGTTCTTC.

In DNA, the CDR3 is TGTGCCAGCAGTTTGGGACAGTTCAATCAGCCCCAGCATTTT. Translation gives CASSLGQFNQPQHF. This chain uses TRBV27 with TRBJ1-5; the match to TRBD1 covers 7 bases. V trimming: 3 bases; J trimming: 3 bases; junction bases outside the gene matches: 2. CDR3 length: 14 residues. Germline V gene sequence: CDR1 MNHEY, CDR2 SMNVEV (reference sequence).

The chain uses TRBV12-3 or TRBV12-4 and TRBJ2-3; D uncertain. Trimming removed 6 bases from V and 12 bases from J, with 13 bases in between. The CDR3 has 11 amino acids. The CDR3 DNA is TGTGCCAGCAGCCCGGGTCCCCGTCAGTATTTT. It yields the protein CASSPGPRQYF.

The chain recombines TRBV6-5 with TRBJ1-1; tentative D call: TRBD1 (6 bases). CDR1 is MNHEY, CDR2 SVGAGI, per germline. This CDR3 region has 13 residues. Trimming took off 5 bases at V and 6 bases at J, with 13 bases between the two ends. CDR3 residues: CASSKYRDAEAFF. The CDR3, as DNA: TGTGCCAGCAGTAAGTACAGGGATGCTGAAGCTTTCTTT.

The rearrangement links TRBV29-1 to TRBJ1-3, with D maybe TRBD1 (6 bases). Trimming took 4 bases from V and 6 from J, leaving 13 bases between them. The CDR3 is 13 residues long. Germline CDR1 is SQVTM and CDR2 is ANQGSEA. In DNA, the CDR3 is TGCAGCGTTGGGACTGAGGGGGAAAACACCATATATTTT. This codes for CSVGTEGENTIYF.

There are a few counts of this clone. This chain links TRBV6-6 with TRBJ2-7; 7 bases agree with TRBD2. Germline CDR1 reads MNHNY; CDR2 reads SVGAGI (reference sequence). This CDR3 spans 13 amino acids. With 5 bases clipped from V and 5 bases from J, the junction kept 6 bases outside the gene matches. The DNA for the CDR3 is TGTGCCAGCAGTCCGAGCGGGACCCACGAGCAGTACTTC. This gives the protein CASSPSGTHEQYF.

The V and J genes are TRBV7-3 and TRBJ2-1; D is undetermined. V gave up 2 bases and J gave up 4 bases, with 6 bases separating them. The CDR3 has 13 amino acids. Germline CDR1 reads SGHTA; CDR2 reads FQGTGA. DNA for the CDR3: TGTGCCAGCAGCTTACTAGAGTACAATGAGCAGTTCTTC. Protein product: CASSLLEYNEQFF.

The genes are TRBV4-1 and TRBJ1-6; D remains ambiguous. V gave up 1 base and J gave up 0 bases, with 13 bases separating them. From germline, CDR1 is MGHRA and CDR2 YSYEKL. The CDR3 is made up of 18 amino acids. CDR3 nucleotide sequence: TGCGCCAGCAGCCAAGTTTCGGCGGTGAGCTCCTATAATTCACCCCTCCACTTT. It encodes CASSQVSAVSSYNSPLHF.